This T cell receptor beta chain was profiled in a study of T cells after yellow fever vaccination. From the 5' RACE reads, TCRdb called clonotypes with MiXCR, one entry per CDR3 protein. The sample consists of 310,000 or so distinct CDR3 sequences, around 7% of them appearing once. This clonotype was found a few times. V lost 2 bases and J 2 bases, leaving 13 bases between the germline ends. Per the germline V gene, CDR1 is MNHEY and CDR2 is SVGAGI. The CDR3 totals 17 residues. Sequences were derived from PBMCs, sampled about 41 days after the first yellow fever vaccination. The receptor was isolated from a man between 18 and 29 years old who received the YFV17D yellow fever vaccine. This chain joins TRBV6-5 and TRBJ2-6, with D perhaps TRBD1 (5 bases). CDR3 amino acids: CASSYGAGAAGANVLTF. In DNA, the CDR3 is TGTGCCAGCAGTTACGGGGCTGGGGCGGCTGGGGCCAACGTCCTGACTTTC.